Listed here are 2 T cell receptor beta chains from one sample, sequenced in a study of T cell changes during pregnancy in multiple sclerosis. Libraries were prepared by immunoSEQ multiplex PCR; TCRdb keeps only in-frame clonotypes and omits some of them. The repertoire holds 90,000 or so clones, more than 85% seen once, with about 1.6% in the top ten. The starting material was peripheral blood, obtained in the first trimester of pregnancy. These receptors originate from a female donor with multiple sclerosis, enrolled in a pregnancy study.

The chain joins TRBV5-6 to TRBJ2-3; 9 nucleotides line up with TRBD2. CDR1 SGHDT and CDR2 YYEEEE come from the germline V gene. The CDR3 loop spans 17 amino acids. The V and J ends lost 0 bases and 6 bases, in that order; junction bases with no gene match: 11. Written as DNA, the CDR3 is TGTGCCAGCAGCTTGGTGGGGCGGGTAGCGGGGGCCGATACGCAGTATTTT. Translating it yields CASSLVGRVAGADTQYF.

This chain connects TRBV19 to TRBJ1-2, with 7 nucleotides matching TRBD1. The CDR3 is made up of 14 amino acids. Germline loops: CDR1 LNHDA, CDR2 SQIVND (reference sequence). V shed 7 bases and J 5 bases; nucleotides not matched to a gene: 10. The CDR3 spells CASKDGTESYGYTF. In DNA form, the CDR3 reads TGTGCCAGTAAGGACGGGACAGAGTCTTATGGCTACACCTTC.